This T cell receptor (beta chain) derives from a study of Tregs in tolerant kidney transplant recipients. Study background: The nonmyeloablative bone marrow transplants came from related graft donors, with transient mixed chimerism. General observations from the study: For some patients, primers changed over time, blocking nucleotide-level comparison. Findings come from small patient numbers and require larger validation.

Unstimulated regulatory T cells (CD4+CD25+CD127-), CD4+CD25- non-regulatory cells, CD4 and CD8 cells were FACS-sorted from thawed PBMCs. Worth noting for this clone: What it recognizes is unknown. The read falls 3 residues short of the CDR3 end, and the missing part is taken from the germline J gene.

Profiling relied on immunoSEQ multiplex PCR, and the TCRdb table lists in-frame clones only, not all of them. This sample's table has about 48,000 clones. Deletions cut 2 bases from V and 3 bases from J, with 11 bases between. The germline V gene encodes CDR1 SGHKS and CDR2 YYEKEE (reference sequence). The CDR3 length is 14 residues. Specimen: CD4+ T cells from blood, collected before the transplant. The chain couples TRBV5-5 to TRBJ2-5; D uncertain. The clonotype was recovered from a human donor who received a combined kidney and bone marrow transplant. The DNA read from the CDR3 is TGTGCCAGCAGCTTACACTATTCTGAAGAGACC. This codes for CASSLHYSEET. The entire CDR3 is CASSLHYSEETQYF.